The TCR beta chain described here comes from a study of blood T cells in healthy people across ages. Broader study findings: TCR beta diversity tracked closely with naive T cell percentage.

A word on this clonotype: Its target is not known.

Investigators took 9.5 to 10 milliliters of peripheral blood from every donor. The second PCR ran roughly 7 to 11 cycles with a sample-barcoded 5' primer and J-beta primers. TCRdb called the 5' RACE reads again in MiXCR, with one record for every CDR3 protein. The sample lists 650,000 to 800,000 distinct CDR3 sequences; around 43% were seen once. V lost 4 bases and J 1 base, leaving 11 bases between the germline ends. The germline V gene encodes CDR1 SGDLS and CDR2 YYNGEE. The CDR3 contains 14 residues. The sequence came from a man in his 60s in good health. The sequenced sample consisted of blood. The V gene is TRBV9, the J gene TRBJ2-5; D unresolved. This CDR3 reads CASSTHGRQETQYF. The DNA of the CDR3 is TGTGCCAGCAGCACGCACGGGCGCCAAGAGACCCAGTACTTC.